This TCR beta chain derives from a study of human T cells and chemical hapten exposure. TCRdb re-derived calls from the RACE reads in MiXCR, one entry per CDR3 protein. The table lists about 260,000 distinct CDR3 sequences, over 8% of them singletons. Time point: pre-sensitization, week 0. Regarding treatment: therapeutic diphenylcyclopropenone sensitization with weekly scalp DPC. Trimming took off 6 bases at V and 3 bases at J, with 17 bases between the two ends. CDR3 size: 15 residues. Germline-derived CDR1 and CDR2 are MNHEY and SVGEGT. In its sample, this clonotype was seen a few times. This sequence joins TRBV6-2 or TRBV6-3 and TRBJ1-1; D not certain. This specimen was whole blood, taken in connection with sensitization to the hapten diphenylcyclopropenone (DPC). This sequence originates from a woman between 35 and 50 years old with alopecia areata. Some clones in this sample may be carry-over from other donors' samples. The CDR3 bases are TGTGCCAGCAGCTCCTTCGCCTCTTCGCACACTGAAGCTTTCTTT. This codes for CASSSFASSHTEAFF.